The subject of this entry is one T cell receptor (beta chain). Its antigen is not identified. By flow cytometry, patients selected for sequencing had shown an expansion of CD8+CD57+ cells. CDR1 is SNHLY, CDR2 FYNNEI, per germline. With V trimmed by 7 bases and J by 3 bases, 6 bases remained unmatched. CDR3 length: 14 amino acids. These data originate in a study of CD8+CD57+ T cells in acquired aplastic anemia. General study points: Patients were compared with controls for CD8+ Simpson's diversity, and no significant difference emerged. Around 27 CD8+ CDR3 sequences occurred in both the patients and the controls.

Genomic DNA, serving as template, underwent TCR beta VDJ and CDR3 profiling. TCRdb reanalysed the reads using MiXCR and keeps one entry per CDR3 protein. Of around 200,000 distinct CDR3 sequences in the sample, under 50% are singletons; the top ten hold 1.8%. The sequenced sample consisted of sorted CD4+, CD8+, or CD8+CD57+ T cells (not recorded which) from PBMCs. The chain combines TRBV2 with TRBJ2-7, with 10 bases identical to TRBD1. The source is a human donor with aplastic anemia. In nucleotides, the CDR3 is TGTGCCAGCATCGGCAGGGACAGGGGCTACGAGCAGTACTTC. Residues: CASIGRDRGYEQYF.